These T cell receptor beta chains were read from a single sample in a study of blood T cell repertoires in COVID-19. TCRdb's copy holds only in-frame clones and misses some; the assay was immunoSEQ multiplex PCR. The sample includes around 15,000 clones, roughly three quarters seen only once; the top ten take roughly a third. Sequenced material: peripheral blood. The receptors were gathered from a man in his 70s with active or convalescent COVID-19. CDR3s include the opening cysteine and the closing phenylalanine or tryptophan. The D gene is left open where the match is weak. Clone size is not always given. Where it is, it says once, few, many or a class for expanded clones.

length: 12
V: TRBV6-2/TRBV6-3
J: TRBJ1-1
D: NA
size: few
CDR3: CASSYPLTEAFF
DNA: TGTGCCAGCAGTTACCCCCTCACTGAAGCTTTCTTT

length: 15
V: TRBV11-3
J: TRBJ2-5
D: NA
size: NA
CDR3: CASSLDQGGGETQYF
DNA: TGTGCCAGCAGCTTAGATCAAGGGGGAGGGGAGACCCAGTACTTC

length: 15
V: TRBV7-2
J: TRBJ1-1
D: NA
size: once
CDR3: CASSLVAGVNTEAFF
DNA: TGTGCCAGCAGCCTAGTGGCGGGGGTGAACACTGAAGCTTTCTTT

length: 10
V: TRBV2
J: TRBJ2-7
D: NA
size: NA
CDR3: CASSYIEQYF
DNA: TGTGCCAGCAGCTATATCGAGCAGTACTTC

length: 15
V: TRBV5-1
J: TRBJ2-1
D: NA
size: NA
CDR3: CASSPLASTYNEQFF
DNA: TGCGCCAGCAGCCCCCTAGCGTCTACCTACAATGAGCAGTTCTTC

length: 15
V: TRBV5-1
J: TRBJ1-6
D: NA
size: medium-sized
CDR3: CASSFDSSYNSPLHF
DNA: TGCGCCAGCAGCTTCGACAGCTCCTATAATTCACCCCTCCACTTT

length: 15
V: TRBV5-1
J: TRBJ1-3
D: TRBD1
size: NA
CDR3: CASSPGTASGNTIYF
DNA: TGCGCCAGCAGTCCCGGGACAGCCTCTGGAAACACCATATATTTT

length: 12
V: TRBV6-5
J: TRBJ2-5
D: NA
size: once
CDR3: CASGRGQETQYF
DNA: TGTGCCAGCGGCAGGGGCCAAGAGACCCAGTACTTC

length: 14
V: TRBV29-1
J: TRBJ2-2
D: TRBD1
size: once
CDR3: CSATGTDFSGELFF
DNA: TGCAGCGCTACCGGGACAGACTTTTCGGGGGAGCTGTTTTTT

length: 13
V: TRBV6-5
J: TRBJ2-7
D: NA
size: NA
CDR3: CASSYYQIYEQYF
DNA: TGTGCCAGCAGTTATTATCAGATCTACGAGCAGTACTTC

length: 11
V: TRBV5-5
J: TRBJ2-7
D: NA
size: NA
CDR3: CASSLPGEQYF
DNA: TGTGCCAGCAGCCTACCCGGCGAGCAGTACTTC

length: 12
V: TRBV15
J: TRBJ2-5
D: NA
size: NA
CDR3: CATSRAAGTQYF
DNA: TGTGCCACCAGCAGAGCTGCCGGGACCCAGTACTTC

length: 16
V: TRBV5-6
J: TRBJ1-1
D: TRBD1
size: NA
CDR3: CASSRDRPSSPSEAFF
DNA: TGTGCCAGCAGCCGGGACAGGCCCAGCAGCCCCTCCGAAGCTTTCTTT

length: 11
V: TRBV20-1
J: TRBJ2-7
D: TRBD2
size: NA
CDR3: CSALGGYEQYF
DNA: TGCAGTGCTTTGGGAGGGTACGAGCAGTACTTC

length: 14
V: TRBV5-1
J: TRBJ2-5
D: NA
size: NA
CDR3: CASSPGWGRETQYF
DNA: TGCGCCAGCAGCCCGGGCTGGGGGAGGGAGACCCAGTACTTC

length: 12
V: TRBV19
J: TRBJ2-2
D: NA
size: NA
CDR3: CASSRGTGELFF
DNA: TGTGCCAGTAGTCGGGGCACCGGGGAGCTGTTTTTT

length: 14
V: TRBV5-1
J: TRBJ1-2
D: NA
size: NA
CDR3: CASSLNSGNYGYTF
DNA: TGCGCCAGCAGCTTGAATTCAGGGAACTATGGCTACACCTTC

length: 16
V: TRBV27
J: TRBJ2-7
D: TRBD1
size: NA
CDR3: CASSSYAGQGLDEQYF
DNA: TGTGCCAGCAGTTCGTATGCGGGACAGGGGTTAGACGAGCAGTACTTC

length: 17
V: TRBV6-1
J: TRBJ2-3
D: TRBD1
size: once
CDR3: CASSDFISGTGGDTQYF
DNA: TGTGCCAGCAGTGACTTTATCTCTGGGACAGGGGGTGATACGCAGTATTTT

length: 15
V: TRBV7-3
J: TRBJ2-1
D: TRBD2
size: NA
CDR3: CASSLAGDSYNEQFF
DNA: TGTGCCAGCAGCTTGGCGGGGGATTCCTACAATGAGCAGTTCTTC

length: 15
V: TRBV7-2
J: TRBJ2-6
D: NA
size: NA
CDR3: CASSLGSSGANVLTF
DNA: TGTGCCAGCAGCTTGGGCAGCTCTGGGGCCAACGTCCTGACTTTC

length: 12
V: TRBV10-2
J: TRBJ2-7
D: NA
size: few
CDR3: CASSVTAYEQYF
DNA: TGCGCCAGCAGTGTCACTGCCTACGAGCAGTACTTC

length: 15
V: TRBV6-4
J: TRBJ1-4
D: TRBD1
size: NA
CDR3: CASSPVDRGLIELFF
DNA: TGTGCCAGCAGCCCGGTTGACAGGGGGCTCATAGAACTGTTTTTT

length: 12
V: TRBV29-1
J: TRBJ1-1
D: NA
size: NA
CDR3: CSVEGRYTEAFF
DNA: TGCAGCGTTGAGGGCAGATACACTGAAGCTTTCTTT

length: 14
V: TRBV5-6
J: TRBJ2-7
D: NA
size: NA
CDR3: CASSLDGVTYEQYF
DNA: TGTGCCAGCAGCTTGGACGGTGTCACCTACGAGCAGTACTTC

length: 13
V: TRBV30
J: TRBJ2-7
D: NA
size: NA
CDR3: CAWEKTRYYEQYF
DNA: TGTGCCTGGGAGAAGACACGTTACTACGAGCAGTACTTC

length: 13
V: TRBV4-2
J: TRBJ1-3
D: NA
size: NA
CDR3: CASSNSAGNTIYF
DNA: TGTGCCAGCTCGAATTCAGCTGGAAACACCATATATTTT